A single sample gave rise to the 12 T cell receptor beta chains below, sequenced in a study of blood T cell repertoires in COVID-19. The assay was immunoSEQ multiplex PCR, and TCRdb's table has in-frame clones only and misses some. Of 250,000 to 300,000 clones listed, about 89% are singletons. The sample consisted of peripheral blood. These receptors all come from a middle-aged woman who had recovered from COVID-19.

The chain links TRBV5-1 to TRBJ2-7; 12 nucleotides agree with TRBD2. Germline loops: CDR1 SGHRS, CDR2 YFSETQ. V shed 0 bases and J 1 base; nucleotides not matched to a gene: 5. This CDR3 has 17 residues. The CDR3: CASSLGLAGVVSYEQYF. CDR3 nucleotides: TGCGCCAGCAGCTTGGGACTAGCGGGAGTAGTTTCCTACGAGCAGTACTTC. Full variable domain (missing parts from reference TRBV5-1 and TRBJ2-7): KAGVTQTPRYLIKTRGQQVTLSCSPISGHRSVSWYQQTPGQGLQFLFEYFSETQRNKGNFPGRFSGRQFSNSRSEMNVSTLELGDSALYLCASSLGLAGVVSYEQYFGPGTRLTVT.

The chain has TRBV5-4 and TRBJ2-1; 9 nucleotides agree with TRBD2. The CDR3 sequence is 15 residues long. Germline CDR1 is SGHNT and CDR2 is YYREEE (reference sequence). With V trimmed by 1 base and J by 6 bases, 5 bases remained unmatched. The CDR3 bases are TGTGCCAGCAGCTTGCCCCTAGCGGGGCCCAATGAGCAGTTCTTC. Encoded protein: CASSLPLAGPNEQFF.

The chain has TRBV14 and TRBJ2-5; unclear D gene. Germline CDR1 SGHDN, CDR2 FVKESK. With 1 base removed from V and 4 bases from J, the gap between germline ends came to 4 bases. The CDR3 runs to 12 residues. CDR3 sequence reads: CASSQGRETQYF. DNA of the CDR3: TGTGCCAGCAGCCAAGGGAGAGAGACCCAGTACTTC.

The J gene is TRBJ2-4, the V gene TRBV6-4; 9 bases match TRBD1. CDR1 is MRHNA and CDR2 is SNTAGT in the germline V gene. The J segment lost 7 bases and the V segment lost 5 bases, leaving 6 bases of the junction unmatched. The CDR3 sequence is 14 residues long. CDR3 sequence reads: CASSPDRGGNIQYF. The CDR3 nucleotides are TGTGCCAGCAGTCCGGACAGGGGAGGTAACATTCAGTACTTC.

The gene calls are TRBV20-1 and TRBJ2-5, with D uncertain. The CDR3 runs to 13 residues. Germline loops: CDR1 DFQATT, CDR2 SNEGSKA (reference sequence). V lost 3 bases and J 1 base, leaving 9 bases between the germline ends. In DNA, the CDR3 is TGCAGTGCTAGTATCGGTTCCCAAGAGACCCAGTACTTC. It specifies CSASIGSQETQYF.

This sequence joins TRBV3-1 (or the pseudogene TRBV3-2) and TRBJ1-2; 10 bases are shared with TRBD1. Losses at the gene ends were 0 bases for V and 7 bases for J; bases not matched to a gene: 5. This CDR3 has 15 residues. Germline V CDR1 and CDR2: LGHDT, YNNKEL (reference sequence). CDR3 residues: CASSQDYGTGVGYTF. In DNA, the CDR3 is TGTGCCAGCAGCCAAGATTACGGGACAGGGGTTGGCTACACCTTC.

This clone was picked up many times. The V call is TRBV19, the J call TRBJ1-5; D gene ambiguous. Germline V gene lookup returns CDR1 LNHDA and CDR2 SQIVND (reference sequence). The length of the CDR3 is 14 residues. V was pared by 7 bases and J by 4 bases, with 14 bases between. The CDR3 protein is CASTPVEENQPQHF. The CDR3 DNA is TGTGCCAGTACCCCAGTGGAGGAGAATCAGCCCCAGCATTTT. The complete variable domain, with remaining parts taken from reference TRBV19 and TRBJ1-5, reads DGGITQSPKYLFRKEGQNVTLSCEQNLNHDAMYWYRQDPGQGLRLIYYSQIVNDFQKGDIAEGYSVSREKKESFPLTVTSAQKNPTAFYLCASTPVEENQPQHFGDGTRLSIL.

This clone was picked up a small number of times. V usage is TRBV28 and J usage is TRBJ1-5; TRBD1 matches 10 bases. Trimming at V came to 1 base and at J to 2 bases, leaving 5 bases not matched to a gene. There are 17 residues in the CDR3. Germline loops: CDR1 MDHEN, CDR2 SYDVKM. The CDR3 DNA sequence: TGTGCCAGCAGTTTATTGACAGGGGGCCGCGGCAATCAGCCCCAGCATTTT. Its protein product is CASSLLTGGRGNQPQHF.

V and J are TRBV7-3 and TRBJ2-4, with 8 bases that match TRBD1. The J segment lost 8 bases and the V segment lost 5 bases, leaving 5 bases of the junction unmatched. There are 13 residues in the CDR3. CDR1 is SGHTA, CDR2 FQGTGA, per germline. DNA for the CDR3: TGTGCCAGCAGCCGGGACAGGCAGGACATTCAGTACTTC. It codes for CASSRDRQDIQYF.

This chain links TRBV6-5 with TRBJ1-4; possibly TRBD1 for D (5 bases). CDR3 size: 15 residues. Between the trimmed V and J ends, which lost 2 bases and 3 bases, there was a span of 10 bases. CDR1 and CDR2 (germline): MNHEY, SVGAGI. CDR3 protein: CASSYGGGPNEKLFF. CDR3 nucleotides: TGTGCCAGCAGTTACGGGGGGGGTCCTAATGAAAAACTGTTTTTT.

This clone was seen only once. The rearrangement uses TRBV4-1 and TRBJ2-6; 7 positions agree with TRBD2. The CDR3 loop spans 19 amino acids. In germline, CDR1 is MGHRA, CDR2 YSYEKL. V shed 4 bases, J shed 0 bases, and the junction held 12 bases outside the gene matches. CDR3 residues: CASSPLGEGMNSGANVLTF. CDR3 bases: TGCGCCAGCAGCCCCCTCGGGGAGGGGATGAACTCTGGGGCCAACGTCCTGACTTTC.

This chain links TRBV7-9 with TRBJ2-7; 11 bases align to TRBD1. CDR3 size: 17 residues. The V and J ends lost 3 bases and 1 base, in that order; junction bases with no gene match: 8. CDR1 SEHNR and CDR2 FQNEAQ come from the germline V gene (reference sequence). This chain's CDR3 is CASSFGTGGTLSYEQYF. The DNA of the CDR3 is TGTGCCAGCAGCTTTGGGACAGGGGGTACACTGTCCTACGAGCAGTACTTC.